The 19 T cell receptor beta chains presented below share a single source sample, sequenced in a study of blood T cell repertoires in COVID-19. Method: immunoSEQ multiplex PCR; TCRdb's copy keeps in-frame clones and lacks some. The sample has around 140,000 clones, roughly 84% seen once. Specimen: peripheral blood. Source of these receptors: a woman aged 60-70 years with acute or convalescent COVID-19.

The rearrangement uses TRBV6-2 or TRBV6-3 and TRBJ2-2; 12 nucleotides match TRBD2. CDR3 length: 16 amino acids. Trimming took 6 bases from V and 3 from J; bases not matched to a gene: 5. Germline CDR1 is MNHEY and CDR2 is SVGEGT. CDR3 in amino acids: CASSRTSGAYTGELFF. Here the CDR3 DNA reads TGTGCCAGCAGCAGGACTAGCGGGGCTTACACCGGGGAGCTGTTTTTT.

There are a few counts of this clone. This chain links TRBV14 with TRBJ2-5, with 10 nucleotides matching TRBD1. CDR1 is SGHDN and CDR2 is FVKESK in the germline V gene. The CDR3 totals 17 residues. V dropped 4 bases and J dropped 5; count of bases not matched to a gene: 13. The CDR3 protein is CASSRLGPDRGMETQYF. The CDR3 bases are TGTGCCAGCAGCCGGCTGGGACCGGACAGGGGGATGGAGACCCAGTACTTC.

The chain is built from TRBV11-3 and TRBJ2-5; 8 bases map to TRBD1. The V and J ends lost 6 bases and 4 bases, in that order; junction bases with no gene match: 7. Germline V CDR1 and CDR2: SGHNT, YENEEA. The CDR3 sequence is 14 residues long. The CDR3 nucleotides read TGTGCCAGCAGTCCCCGGACAGGGTTAGAGACCCAGTACTTC. As protein: CASSPRTGLETQYF.

The chain has TRBV24-1 and TRBJ1-2; D possibly corresponds to TRBD1 (5 bases). V was cut by 5 bases and J by 6 bases, with 12 bases left in between. Germline assignment: CDR1 KGHDR and CDR2 SFDVKD. The CDR3 extends over 13 amino acids. The CDR3 nucleotides read TGTGCCACCAGTGCGTTTGGGGGGAATGGCTACACCTTC. This translates into CATSAFGGNGYTF.

With respect to this clone: One junction end does not reproduce the germline sequence, and a read error may be involved. The chain combines TRBV7-8 with TRBJ2-1; TRBD2 matches 8 bases. Germline CDR1 reads SGHVS; CDR2 reads FQNEAQ. The CDR3 runs 16 residues. In nucleotides, the CDR3 is TGTGCCAGCAGCTTAGTTGCCGGGGGGGCCTACGATGAGCAGTTCTTC. Translation: CASSLVAGGAYDEQFF.

This clone occurred once. This CDR3 is CASSSERGSYEQYF. CDR3 coding DNA: TGTGCCAGCAGTTCAGAGCGGGGATCCTACGAGCAGTACTTC. The genes are TRBV27 and TRBJ2-7; TRBD2 matches 7 bases. V lost 4 bases and J lost 1; bases outside the gene matches: 4. CDR3 size: 14 residues. Germline CDR1 MNHEY, CDR2 SMNVEV (reference sequence).

This chain uses TRBV9 with TRBJ1-6, with 9 bases aligning to TRBD1. Germline CDR1 is SGDLS and CDR2 is YYNGEE. Trimming cost V 0 bases and J 6 bases; bases outside gene matches: 1. CDR3 length equals 15 residues. CDR3 in amino acids: CASSVGGQGNSPLHF. The CDR3 region has the DNA TGTGCCAGCAGCGTAGGGGGACAGGGTAATTCACCCCTCCACTTT. Combining the CDR3 with reference TRBV9 and TRBJ1-6 gives the whole variable domain DSGVTQTPKHLITATGQRVTLRCSPRSGDLSVYWYQQSLDQGLQFLIQYYNGEERAKGNILERFSAQQFPDLHSELNLSSLELGDSALYFCASSVGGQGNSPLHFGNGTRLTVT.

V is TRBV11-3 and J is TRBJ2-5; the D gene is possibly TRBD2 (6 bases). V lost 6 bases to trimming and J lost 5 bases, with 10 bases between them. The V gene's germline CDR1 is SGHNT and CDR2 YENEEA. The CDR3 spans 12 residues. The chain's CDR3 is CASSPRGETQYF. Written as DNA, the CDR3 is TGTGCCAGCAGTCCTCGGGGGGAGACCCAGTACTTC.

The chain recombines TRBV11-2 with TRBJ2-3, with unresolved D. Germline CDR1 and CDR2: SGHAT and FQNNGV. V lost 1 base and J lost 4, with 6 bases in between. CDR3 size: 13 residues. CDR3 sequence (DNA): TGTGCCAGCAGCTTAGCGGTCTCAGATACGCAGTATTTT. Encoded protein: CASSLAVSDTQYF.

This chain uses TRBV11-3 with TRBJ2-7; no definite D call. The V end lost 3 bases, the J end lost 7 bases, and 10 bases lay between the germline ends. This CDR3 region has 12 residues. The germline gives CDR1 SGHNT, CDR2 YENEEA. CDR3 loop: CASSLGPNEQYF. The CDR3 DNA reads TGTGCCAGCAGCTTGGGCCCGAATGAGCAGTACTTC.

The chain carries TRBV6-5 and TRBJ2-2; D not resolved. V lost 5 bases and J lost 6, with 4 bases in between. CDR1 and CDR2 from the germline V gene are MNHEY and SVGAGI. This CDR3 is 11 amino acids long. For the CDR3, the DNA is TGTGCCAGCAGTCGGGCCGGGGAGCTGTTTTTT. It is translated as CASSRAGELFF.

Concerning this clone: Additional DNA sequences in this sample encode the identical CDR3. The rearrangement links TRBV18 to TRBJ1-1; D unclear. Germline V lookup: CDR1 KGHSH, CDR2 LQKENI. Trimming removed 3 bases from V and 0 bases from J, with 2 bases in between. This CDR3 has 12 amino acids. The DNA for the CDR3 is TGTGCCAGCTCACCTATGAACACTGAAGCTTTCTTT. It yields the protein CASSPMNTEAFF.

The chain has TRBV10-3 and TRBJ2-7; 7 nucleotides line up with TRBD2. V lost 8 bases, J lost 2 bases, and 3 bases stayed unmatched. There are 12 residues in the CDR3. Germline CDR1 reads ENHRY; CDR2 reads SYGVKD. Here the CDR3 reads CAIGGVAYEQYF. The CDR3 DNA sequence: TGTGCCATCGGGGGGGTCGCCTACGAGCAGTACTTC.

This sequence joins TRBV9 and TRBJ2-3; a weak D match, TRBD1 (6 bases). V shed 4 bases and J shed 3 bases, with 15 bases lying between them. This CDR3 comprises 15 residues. Looked up from germline, CDR1 is SGDLS and CDR2 is YYNGEE. In DNA form, the CDR3 reads TGTGCCAGCAGCCCGTCAGGGGCCGGGACAGATACGCAGTATTTT. It encodes CASSPSGAGTDTQYF.

This clone was observed a handful of times. V usage is TRBV6-2 or TRBV6-3 and J usage is TRBJ2-2, with D unresolved. The germline V gene encodes CDR1 MNHEY and CDR2 SVGEGT. The V gene lost 1 base and the J gene lost 4 bases, with 10 bases spanning the gap. This CDR3 is 15 amino acids long. The CDR3 coding sequence is TGTGCCAGCAGTTACTTTCGAGCTGCCACCGGGGAGCTGTTTTTT. Its translation is CASSYFRAATGELFF.

This rearrangement joins TRBV7-3 to TRBJ2-1, with D possibly being TRBD1 (6 bases). This CDR3 is 16 amino acids long. CDR1 SGHTA and CDR2 FQGTGA come from the germline V gene. Trimming stripped 4 bases from V and 9 bases from J, with 22 bases between. CDR3 region: CASSSPQGRRLGEQFF. Written as DNA, the CDR3 is TGTGCCAGCAGCTCCCCACAGGGACGGCGCCTAGGTGAGCAGTTCTTC.

The chain uses TRBV27 and TRBJ2-5; 8 bases are shared with TRBD1. The germline V gene has CDR1 MNHEY and CDR2 SMNVEV (reference sequence). There are 14 residues in the CDR3. J lost 5 bases, V lost 5 bases, and 7 bases had no gene match. The CDR3, as DNA: TGTGCCAGCAGTACAACGACAGGGGAGGAGACCCAGTACTTC. As protein: CASSTTTGEETQYF.

The rearrangement links TRBV5-4 to TRBJ1-1; D is uncertain. The V gene's germline CDR1 is SGHNT and CDR2 YYREEE (reference sequence). The germline V and J ends were trimmed by 0 bases and 1 base, with 13 bases remaining between them. The CDR3 has 16 residues. CDR3 residues: CASSLGMQLENTEAFF. In nucleotides, the CDR3 is TGTGCCAGCAGCTTGGGCATGCAACTAGAGAACACTGAAGCTTTCTTT.

The genes are TRBV28 and TRBJ1-6; possible D gene TRBD1, 5 bases. CDR3 size: 14 residues. V was pared by 3 bases and J by 7 bases, with 10 bases between. Per the germline V gene, CDR1 is MDHEN and CDR2 is SYDVKM. The chain's CDR3 is CASSFYRGNSPLHF. Here the CDR3 DNA reads TGTGCCAGCAGTTTTTACCGGGGGAATTCACCCCTCCACTTT.